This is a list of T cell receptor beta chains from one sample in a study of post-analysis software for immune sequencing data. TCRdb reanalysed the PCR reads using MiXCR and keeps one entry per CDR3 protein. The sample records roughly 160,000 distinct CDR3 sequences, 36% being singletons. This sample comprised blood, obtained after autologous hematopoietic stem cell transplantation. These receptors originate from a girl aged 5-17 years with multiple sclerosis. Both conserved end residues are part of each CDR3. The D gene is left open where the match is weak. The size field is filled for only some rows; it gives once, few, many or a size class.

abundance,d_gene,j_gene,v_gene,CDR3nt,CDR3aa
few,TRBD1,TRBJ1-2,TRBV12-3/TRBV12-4,TGTGCCAGCAGCCCCGGGGCAGGGGGCTCTGGCTATGGCTACACCTTC,CASSPGAGGSGYGYTF
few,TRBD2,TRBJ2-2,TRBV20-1,TGCAGTGCTAGAAGCGGGACCCGCACCGGGGAGCTGTTTTTT,CSARSGTRTGELFF
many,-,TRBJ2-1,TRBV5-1,TGCGCCAGCAGCCCGGACTTCAATGAGCAGTTCTTC,CASSPDFNEQFF
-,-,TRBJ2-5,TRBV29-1,TGCAGCGCCCAAGGGGTCTTTGAGACCCAGTACTTC,CSAQGVFETQYF
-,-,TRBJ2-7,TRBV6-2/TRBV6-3,TGTGCCAGCAGCTCAACTCACAGTAGTCGTGCCCCTCAAGAGCGAAAAGTCGGGCACTTACGGCAGTACTTC,CASSSTHSSRAPQERKVGHLRQYF
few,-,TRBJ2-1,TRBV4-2,TGTGCCAGCCGCCCTTCGGGGGGCGGGAACTACAATGAGCAGTTCTTC,CASRPSGGGNYNEQFF
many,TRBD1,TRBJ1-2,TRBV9,TGTGCCAGCAGCCCTTCCGGGACAGCTAACTATGGCTACACCTTC,CASSPSGTANYGYTF
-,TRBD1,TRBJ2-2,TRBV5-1,TGCGCCAGCAGCTTTGGACAGGGGGCGAACACCGGGGAGCTGTTTTTT,CASSFGQGANTGELFF
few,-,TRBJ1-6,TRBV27,TGTGCTTCCCGGGAGGGGGTTGGTAATTCACCCCTCCACTTT,CASREGVGNSPLHF
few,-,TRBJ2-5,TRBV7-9,TGTGCCAGCAGCTTAGCGGGTATCGGGTACCAAGAGACCCAGTACTTC,CASSLAGIGYQETQYF
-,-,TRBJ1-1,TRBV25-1,TGTGCCAGCAGTGGCAGCACTGAAGCTTTCTTT,CASSGSTEAFF
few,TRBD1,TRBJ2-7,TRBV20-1,TGCAGTGCTTCGGGGCAGGGGGTCGAGCAGTACTTC,CSASGQGVEQYF
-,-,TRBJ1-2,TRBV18,TGTGCCAGCTCACCACGAAATGGCTACACCTTC,CASSPRNGYTF
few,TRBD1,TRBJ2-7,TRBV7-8,TGTGCCAGCAGCTTACTTGGGACAGGAGCCTACGAGCAGTACTTC,CASSLLGTGAYEQYF
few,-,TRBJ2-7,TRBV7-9,TGTGCCAGCACAGCACAAGGGTACGAGCAGTACTTC,CASTAQGYEQYF
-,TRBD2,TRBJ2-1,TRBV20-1,TGCAGTGCTAGAGATCCACGGACTAGCGGGAGAGGGACCAATAAGCAGTTCTTC,CSARDPRTSGRGTNKQFF
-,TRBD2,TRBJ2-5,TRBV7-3,TGTGCCAGCAGCCTCCTAGCGGGAGTCGGAGAGACCCAGTACTTC,CASSLLAGVGETQYF
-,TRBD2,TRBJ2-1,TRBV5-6,TGTGCCAGCAGCTTGGGGGGAGGGTTCTACAATGAGCAGTTCTTC,CASSLGGGFYNEQFF
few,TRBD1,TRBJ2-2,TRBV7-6,TGTGCCAGCAGCTTAGGGCAGGGGGCGAGAACCGGGGAGCTGTTTTTT,CASSLGQGARTGELFF
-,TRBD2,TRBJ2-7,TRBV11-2,TGTGCCAGCCTCGGCGGGGGTGACCGGGACGTAGTGTCCTACGAGCAGTACTTC,CASLGGGDRDVVSYEQYF
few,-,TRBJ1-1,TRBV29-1,TGCAGCGTTGTGGGTGGGGGGAACACTGAAGCTTTCTTT,CSVVGGGNTEAFF
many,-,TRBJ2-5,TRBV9,TGTGCCAGCAGCGTATCTCAGGGACCAGCCTGGGGGACCCAGTACTTC,CASSVSQGPAWGTQYF
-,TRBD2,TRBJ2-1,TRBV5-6,TGTGCCAGCAGCGGACTAGCGGAGCCCTACAATGAGCAGTTCTTC,CASSGLAEPYNEQFF
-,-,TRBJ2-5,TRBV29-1,TGCAGCGTTGGCCCAAGCCAAGAGACCCAGTACTTC,CSVGPSQETQYF
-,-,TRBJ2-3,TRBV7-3,TGTGCCAGCAGCCCCGGCGCCACAGATACGCAGTATTTT,CASSPGATDTQYF
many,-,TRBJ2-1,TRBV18,TGTGCCAGCTCACTAGCGCGAAATGAGCAGTTCTTC,CASSLARNEQFF
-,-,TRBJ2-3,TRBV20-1,TGCAGTGCTAGAGAGCCCAAACAGGGCAGCACAGATACGCAGTATTTT,CSAREPKQGSTDTQYF
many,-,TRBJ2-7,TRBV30,TGTGCCTGGTCCCCGGGACACGGATACGAGCAGTACTTC,CAWSPGHGYEQYF
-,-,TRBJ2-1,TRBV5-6,TGTGCCAGCAGCCCTTCACCCTTAGAGGGGGACCACAATGAGCAGTTCTTC,CASSPSPLEGDHNEQFF
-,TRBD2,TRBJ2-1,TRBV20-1,TGCAGTGCTAGAGCCGTGACTAGCGGGAGTATGAGGAACAATGAGCAGTTCTTC,CSARAVTSGSMRNNEQFF
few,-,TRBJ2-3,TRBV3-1,TGTGCCAGCAGCCAACTGACGAGGGTCACAGATACGCAGTATTTT,CASSQLTRVTDTQYF
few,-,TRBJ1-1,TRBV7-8,TGTGCCAGCAGCTTCAGACATACCACGAACACTGAAGCTTTCTTT,CASSFRHTTNTEAFF
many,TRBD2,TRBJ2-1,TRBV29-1,TGCAGCGTTGATCAATCGGCGGGAGTGCAGTTCTTC,CSVDQSAGVQFF
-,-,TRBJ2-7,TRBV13,TGTGCCAGCAGCTTAGAAGACACTTCAACCTACGAGCAGTACTTC,CASSLEDTSTYEQYF
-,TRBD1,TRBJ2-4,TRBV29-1,TGCAGCGTTGGGACAGGGTCCATTCAGTACTTC,CSVGTGSIQYF
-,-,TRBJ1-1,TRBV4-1,TGCGCCAGCCAGAGAGAGGCTGAAGCTTTCTTT,CASQREAEAFF
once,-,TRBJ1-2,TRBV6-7,TGTGCCAGCAGTTACCCAAAACGGAGGGAAGACTATGGCTACACCTTC,CASSYPKRREDYGYTF
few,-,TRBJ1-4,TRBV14,TGTGCCAGCAGCCAAGAGCTGGGGGGGCTAGGTGAAAAACTGTTTTTT,CASSQELGGLGEKLFF
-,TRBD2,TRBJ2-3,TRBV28,TGTGCCAGCAGTTTTAGGGGACTAGCTATAACCACAGATACGCAGTATTTT,CASSFRGLAITTDTQYF
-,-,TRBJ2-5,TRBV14,TGTGCCAGCAGCCTCGGACACTCCGATTGGGAGACCCAGTACTTC,CASSLGHSDWETQYF
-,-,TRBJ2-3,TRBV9,TGTGCCAGCAGCGGACCCTCAAGCACAGATACGCAGTATTTT,CASSGPSSTDTQYF
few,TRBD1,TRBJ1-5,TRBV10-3,TGTGCCATCGGGACAGGGGGCAATCAGCCCCAGCATTTT,CAIGTGGNQPQHF